This T cell receptor (beta chain) was captured by sequencing in a study of brain metastases from non-small cell lung cancer (dated by TCRdb to the late 2010s). For context, the study as a whole: The study profiled the immune microenvironment of paired resected primary tumors and brain metastases taken from patients with non-small-cell lung cancer.

With regard to this clone: Its cognate antigen has yet to be identified. Base qualities were left out, and no much larger clone turns up one base away.

What the work shows at the level of the full study, not this receptor alone: Lower T-cell infiltration was exhibited by brain metastases compared with primary tumors (P < 0.001). Paired brain metastases and primary tumors largely shared TCR repertoires, although T-cell densities in the metastases were sparse. T-cell clones appeared expanded in 60% to 75% of brain metastases relative to the matched primary tumors.

Library creation used the immunoSEQ multiplex PCR assay. Sequencing of the T-cell receptor beta chain repertoire was carried out together with a 770-gene immune expression panel. TCRdb re-hosts the immuneACCESS table, in-frame sequences only. Its copies lack some clones; in the studies checked, an unresolved V gene accounts for under half of them, and the cause for the rest is not known. This sample holds around 2,500 clones; more than 75% were observed only once. 6% to 7% of the sample is in the top ten clones. A cohort of fewer than 40 patients with surgically resected non-small-cell lung cancer, for whom both primary tumor and brain metastasis specimens were available, was included. Archival formalin-fixed, paraffin-embedded tissues were used as the tumor specimens. After removal of 4 bases from V and 7 bases from J, the junction retains 6 bases not matched to a gene. Via the germline V gene, CDR1 is MNHEY and CDR2 SVGEGT. The CDR3 goes from the cysteine to the phenylalanine over 13 residues. Only the CDR3 region is kept as DNA, spanning 39 bases read in frame from base 1.

The sequence came from a donor at least 40 years old with non-small cell lung cancer. The source material was primary lung tumor tissue. According to the study, the label for this sample's cell subset or site signals: primary lung tumor paired with brain metastasis. The sequence joins TRBV6-2 or TRBV6-3 to TRBJ1-2; TRBD1 matches 7 bases in the middle. This receptor has the CDR3 CASSSEGAPGYTF. The DNA reads as follows: TGTGCCAGCAGTTCAGAGGGGGCGCCTGGCTACACCTTC.